Following are 25 T cell receptor beta chains from one sample sequenced in a study of T-cell reconstitution after alpha-beta-depleted transplantation in children. During its preparation, the TCRbeta library received unique molecular identifiers. TCRdb reprocessed the PCR reads with MiXCR, giving one entry per CDR3 protein. The sample includes more than 200,000 distinct CDR3 sequences, over 20% of them seen just once. The sequencing here drew on PBMCs, taken before TCRalphabeta/CD19-depleted stem cell transplant. The receptor set was obtained from a girl aged 2 to 9 with Fanconi anemia, due to receive a stem cell transplant.

This clonotype was recorded a few times. The chain has TRBV20-1 and TRBJ2-7; 7 bases fit TRBD1. The CDR3 length is 14 residues. After removal of 0 bases from V and 1 base from J, the junction contained 3 bases not matched to a gene. Germline CDR1 reads DFQATT; CDR2 reads SNEGSKA (reference sequence). The CDR3 nucleotides read TGCAGTGCTAGAGATATGGGACAGTCCTACGAGCAGTACTTC. Translated: CSARDMGQSYEQYF.

J is TRBJ1-2 and V is TRBV7-7; D gene unclear. With 2 bases removed from V and 2 bases from J, the gap between germline ends came to 18 bases. This CDR3 is 17 amino acids long. Looked up from germline, CDR1 is SSHAT and CDR2 is FNYEAQ (reference sequence). CDR3 nucleotides: TGTGCCAGCAGCTTACTGATATCTGGGAGACGAAACTATGGCTACACCTTC. Amino acids: CASSLLISGRRNYGYTF.

This clonotype was observed at least ten times. Here the CDR3 DNA reads TGCAGTGCTACTGCTAGCGGGACAACAGATACGCAGTATTTT. This encodes CSATASGTTDTQYF. The chain carries TRBV20-1 and TRBJ2-3; 9 positions match TRBD2. V was clipped by 4 bases and J by 3 bases; unmatched bases: 5. Germline V lookup: CDR1 DFQATT, CDR2 SNEGSKA (reference sequence). This CDR3 comprises 14 residues.

There are many counts of this clonotype. The V call is TRBV6-5, the J call TRBJ2-2; D not certain. CDR3 size: 11 residues. Germline lookup yields CDR1 MNHEY and CDR2 SVGAGI. V lost 5 bases to trimming and J lost 5 bases, with 3 bases between them. The CDR3 is CASSGTGELFF. In DNA, the CDR3 is TGTGCCAGCAGTGGTACCGGGGAGCTGTTTTTT.

This clonotype came up a few times. The rearrangement links TRBV6-5 to TRBJ2-5; D might be TRBD2 (7 bases). V was trimmed by 2 bases and J by 4 bases, leaving 11 bases between them. Germline V gives CDR1 MNHEY, CDR2 SVGAGI. The CDR3 totals 14 residues. CDR3 in amino acids: CASSYGRGRETQYF. The CDR3 DNA reads as TGTGCCAGCAGTTACGGGAGGGGGAGAGAGACCCAGTACTTC.

This clonotype was seen a single time. V gene TRBV20-1 combines with J gene TRBJ2-7; 15 bases align to TRBD2. V dropped 3 bases and J dropped 7; count of bases not matched to a gene: 4. Germline CDR1 DFQATT, CDR2 SNEGSKA (reference sequence). This CDR3 contains 14 residues. The CDR3, as DNA: TGCAGTGCTAGCGGGACTAGCGGGGGGACGGAGCAGTACTTC. This codes for CSASGTSGGTEQYF.

This clonotype occurred a few times. This chain links TRBV5-4 with TRBJ2-1, with TRBD1 matching 9 bases. V gave up 3 bases and J gave up 4 bases; unmatched junction bases: 11. The length of the CDR3 is 17 residues. In germline, CDR1 is SGHNT, CDR2 YYREEE (reference sequence). CDR3 sequence: CASSSGQGSGVYNEQFF. The CDR3 region has the DNA TGTGCCAGCAGCTCAGGACAGGGGTCGGGGGTTTACAATGAGCAGTTCTTC.

The V call is TRBV20-1, the J call TRBJ2-3; D possibly matches TRBD1 or TRBD2 (5 bases each). The CDR3 runs to 14 residues. CDR1 and CDR2 (germline): DFQATT, SNEGSKA (reference sequence). Trimming took 4 bases from V and 1 from J, leaving 12 bases between them. The chain's CDR3 is CSAMGREGTDTQYF. The CDR3 DNA is TGCAGTGCTATGGGACGGGAAGGCACAGATACGCAGTATTTT.

This clonotype was detected many times. The chain links TRBV7-2 to TRBJ2-3, with a possible D match to TRBD2 (5 bases). The CDR3 is 14 residues long. Germline V gene lookup returns CDR1 SGHTA and CDR2 FQGNSA. V shed 3 bases and J shed 6 bases, with 13 bases lying between them. CDR3 amino acids: CASSFERSGDTQYF. The CDR3 nucleotides are TGTGCCAGCAGCTTTGAGCGGTCGGGGGATACGCAGTATTTT.

The rearrangement links TRBV27 to TRBJ2-7; possible D gene TRBD1, 8 bases. Per germline, CDR1 MNHEY and CDR2 SMNVEV (reference sequence). This CDR3 contains 14 residues. V was shortened by 5 bases and J by 5 bases, with 16 bases between the two germline ends. The CDR3 DNA sequence: TGTGCCAGCAGTCCCATACAGGGGGGGAACGAGCAGTACTTC. Translated, it gives CASSPIQGGNEQYF.

This clonotype was counted many times. V is TRBV5-1 and J is TRBJ2-5; D perhaps matches TRBD1 (5 bases). The V gene lost 0 bases and the J gene lost 2 bases, with 14 bases spanning the gap. This CDR3 spans 16 amino acids. Germline V lookup: CDR1 SGHRS, CDR2 YFSETQ. The CDR3 is CASSLVPRGSQETQYF. The CDR3 DNA follows: TGCGCCAGCAGCTTGGTCCCTAGGGGCAGTCAAGAGACCCAGTACTTC.

This rearrangement joins TRBV28 to TRBJ1-5; TRBD1 is a possible D gene (5 bases). Germline CDR1 is MDHEN and CDR2 is SYDVKM. The CDR3 covers 14 residues. The ends were cut back, 0 bases at V and 7 bases at J, with 10 bases in the middle. The CDR3 spells CASSLWGEEQPQHF. As DNA, the CDR3 is TGTGCCAGCAGTTTATGGGGGGAGGAGCAGCCCCAGCATTTT.

V is TRBV12-3 or TRBV12-4 and J is TRBJ2-3; 10 bases are shared with TRBD2. The length of the CDR3 is 16 residues. With 4 bases clipped from V and 0 bases from J, the junction kept 4 bases outside the gene matches. The CDR3 reads CASSSLAGESTDTQYF. CDR3 DNA sequence: TGTGCCAGCAGTTCTCTAGCGGGGGAGAGCACAGATACGCAGTATTTT.

This clonotype was seen ten or more times. The junction shows a germline mismatch at one end, possibly a read error. The CDR3 loop is CSASSSEQYF. As DNA, the CDR3 is TGCAGTGCTAGCTCCTCCGAGCAGTACTTC. The J gene is TRBJ2-7, the V gene TRBV20-1, with unresolved D. The CDR3 is 10 amino acids. Germline V lookup: CDR1 DFQATT, CDR2 SNEGSKA (reference sequence).

This clonotype has a count of ten or more. The chain couples TRBV29-1 to TRBJ2-7; D not resolved. The V and J ends lost 2 bases and 9 bases respectively, with 8 bases between them. Germline V gives CDR1 SQVTM, CDR2 ANQGSEA. The CDR3 contains 10 residues. The CDR3 nucleotides are TGCAGCGTTGAAAAGGGTGGGCAGTACTTC. This translates into CSVEKGGQYF.

This clonotype was counted many times. This chain uses TRBV29-1 with TRBJ2-5; tentatively, D is TRBD2 (5 bases). Germline CDR1 reads SQVTM; CDR2 reads ANQGSEA. Between the trimmed V and J ends, which lost 7 bases and 3 bases, there was a span of 15 bases. This CDR3 contains 13 residues. CDR3 nucleotide sequence: TGCAGCGAAGTCCTACTGGGAGAAGAGACCCAGTACTTC. This codes for CSEVLLGEETQYF.

This clonotype was found many times. This chain connects TRBV2 to TRBJ2-7; 11 nucleotides match TRBD2. CDR3 size: 15 residues. Trimming at V came to 6 bases and at J to 0 bases, leaving 4 bases not matched to a gene. CDR1 is SNHLY and CDR2 is FYNNEI in the germline V gene. CDR3 region: CASRLAGGFSYEQYF. The CDR3 nucleotides read TGTGCCAGCAGGCTAGCGGGGGGATTCTCCTACGAGCAGTACTTC. Complete variable domain (other parts from reference TRBV2 and TRBJ2-7): EPEVTQTPSHQVTQMGQEVILRCVPISNHLYFYWYRQILGQKVEFLVSFYNNEISEKSEIFDDQFSVERPDGSNFTLKIRSTKLEDSAMYFCASRLAGGFSYEQYFGPGTRLTVT.

The chain has TRBV20-1 and TRBJ2-7; 7 bases are shared with TRBD1. This CDR3 contains 13 residues. Germline values: CDR1 DFQATT, CDR2 SNEGSKA (reference sequence). V gave up 4 bases and J gave up 0 bases; unmatched junction bases: 3. This CDR3 reads CSAMGTASYEQYF. The DNA of the CDR3 is TGCAGTGCTATGGGGACAGCCTCCTACGAGCAGTACTTC.

This clonotype has ten or more counts. This chain links TRBV28 with TRBJ2-1; no clear D. The length of the CDR3 is 15 residues. V lost 3 bases, J lost 6 bases, and 15 bases lay in between. Per germline, CDR1 MDHEN and CDR2 SYDVKM. The CDR3 nucleotides read TGTGCCAGCAGTTTTAGGACCCCATCGCTCAATGAGCAGTTCTTC. It codes for CASSFRTPSLNEQFF.

This clonotype showed up just a few times. This chain connects TRBV27 to TRBJ2-5, with TRBD2 matching over 10 bases. The CDR3 is made up of 16 amino acids. Losses at the gene ends were 3 bases for V and 2 bases for J; bases not matched to a gene: 6. Per germline, CDR1 MNHEY and CDR2 SMNVEV (reference sequence). DNA of the CDR3: TGTGCCAGCAGTTTGAGAGGACTAGCGGTTCAAGAGACCCAGTACTTC. It codes for CASSLRGLAVQETQYF.

This clonotype was counted ten times or more. The genes are TRBV12-3 or TRBV12-4 and TRBJ2-5; either TRBD1 or TRBD2 may supply D (5 bases each). Trimming took 10 bases from V and 5 from J, leaving 17 bases between them. CDR3 length equals 13 residues. The CDR3 DNA reads TGTGCCACCAGGGACGTATTTGCCGAGACCCAGTACTTC. This encodes CATRDVFAETQYF.

This clonotype was counted between two and nine times. J is TRBJ2-5 and V is TRBV5-1; D tentatively reads TRBD1 or TRBD2 (7 bases each). Trimming pared 4 bases from V and 5 bases from J, leaving 21 bases between. Looked up from germline, CDR1 is SGHRS and CDR2 is YFSETQ. This CDR3 is built from 16 residues. The chain's CDR3 is CASSPFDREGGETQYF. The CDR3 DNA sequence: TGCGCCAGCAGCCCCTTCGACAGGGAGGGAGGCGAGACCCAGTACTTC.

At least ten counts were recorded for this clonotype. CDR3 in amino acids: CASSVGYEQYF. The CDR3 DNA follows: TGTGCCAGCAGTGTTGGATACGAGCAGTACTTC. This sequence joins TRBV25-1 and TRBJ2-7; D gene unclear. V gave up 4 bases and J gave up 4 bases, with 5 bases separating them. Looked up from germline, CDR1 is MGHDK and CDR2 is SYGVNS. There are 11 residues in the CDR3.

This chain connects TRBV29-1 to TRBJ1-2, with 7 bases matching TRBD1. This CDR3 has 12 residues. CDR1 and CDR2 (germline): SQVTM, ANQGSEA. Unmatched junction bases numbered 3, after V lost 3 bases and J lost 5 bases. The CDR3, as DNA: TGCAGCGTTGAGGGACAGAGTTATGGCTACACCTTC. Translated, it gives CSVEGQSYGYTF.

V is TRBV10-3 and J is TRBJ2-7; possible D gene TRBD1, 6 bases. The CDR3 spans 14 residues. Trimming cost V 4 bases and J 2 bases, with 12 bases left between them. CDR1 ENHRY and CDR2 SYGVKD come from the germline V gene. The CDR3 DNA sequence: TGTGCCATCAGTGTACTCCAGGGGACCTACGAGCAGTACTTC. This translates into CAISVLQGTYEQYF.